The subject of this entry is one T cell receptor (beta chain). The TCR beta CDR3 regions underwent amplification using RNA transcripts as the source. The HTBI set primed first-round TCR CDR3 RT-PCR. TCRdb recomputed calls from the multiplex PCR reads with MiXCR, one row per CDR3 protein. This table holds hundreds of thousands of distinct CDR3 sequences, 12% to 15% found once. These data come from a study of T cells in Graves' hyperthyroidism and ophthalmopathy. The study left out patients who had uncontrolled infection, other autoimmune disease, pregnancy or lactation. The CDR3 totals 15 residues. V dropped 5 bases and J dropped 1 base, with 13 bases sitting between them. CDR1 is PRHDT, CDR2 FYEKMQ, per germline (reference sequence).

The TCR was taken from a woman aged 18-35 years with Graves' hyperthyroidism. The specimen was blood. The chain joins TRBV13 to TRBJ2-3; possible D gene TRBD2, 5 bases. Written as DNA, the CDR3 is TGTGCCAGCAGCCAGCCCTATAGCGGCACAGATACGCAGTATTTT. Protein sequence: CASSQPYSGTDTQYF.